This T cell receptor (beta chain) was documented in a study of tissue T cells after allogeneic stem cell transplantation. Study-wide context: Adult allogeneic hematopoietic cell transplant recipients with steroid-refractory graft-versus-host disease were prospectively enrolled for research autopsy. Before transplant, recipient-origin PBMCs were collected in 4 to 6 GVHD patients. Viable blood and marrow gave sorted CD3+ T cells if numbers allowed. Study-level findings and limits: Blood and spleen captured only part of the tissue TCR repertoire.

TCRdb's table, derived via immunoSEQ multiplex PCR, lists solely in-frame clones and lacks some. The data contain about 43,000 clones, around nine tenths of them singletons. Comment on this clone: No antigen is known for it.

The specimen was blood, collected before transplantation. This clonotype was obtained from a woman aged 35-70 years who later had graft-versus-host disease after an allogeneic stem cell transplant.

The CDR3 bases are TGTGCCAGCATGAAGGGCTTAGTTGGCTACACCTTC. As protein: CASMKGLVGYTF. The chain uses TRBV28 and TRBJ1-2; unclear D gene. The CDR3 sequence is 12 residues long. V was cut by 7 bases and J by 7 bases, with 13 bases left in between. The germline gives CDR1 MDHEN, CDR2 SYDVKM.